This record covers a single T cell receptor beta chain. What it binds is unknown. 5'RACE, which relied on constant-segment primers, yielded TCR alpha and TCR beta cDNA libraries carrying sample barcodes and UMIs. TCRdb independently ran MiXCR on the 5' RACE reads; one entry per CDR3 protein. The table records 92,000 or so distinct CDR3 sequences, about 13% of them present only once. From germline, CDR1 is GTSNPN and CDR2 SVGIG (reference sequence). The CDR3 has 13 residues. Trimming cost V 2 bases and J 4 bases; bases outside gene matches: 4. This entry is derived from a study of T-cell memory formation after mild COVID-19. Study-level information: Largely donor-specific sequence clusters came from two donors. Study results and limitations: Some clones that responded turned up in pre-infection memory, which suggests that cross-reactive memory joined in.

The sequencing sample was made of PBMCs or a T cell subset sorted from them (not recorded which). The TCR comes from an adult woman who had mild COVID-19 (a few samples of this study predate the infection). Cell type and time point are not known. The genes are TRBV30 and TRBJ1-2; 7 bases line up with TRBD1. The chain's CDR3 is CAWSRGTAYGYTF. CDR3 in DNA: TGTGCCTGGAGTAGGGGGACAGCCTATGGCTACACCTTC.